This T cell receptor beta chain appears in the sequencing data of a study of T cells after yellow fever vaccination. The CDR3 totals 16 residues. V trimming: 5 bases; J trimming: 3 bases; junction bases outside the gene matches: 9. Germline-derived CDR1 and CDR2 are SGHAT and FQNNGV. MiXCR was run by TCRdb on the 5' RACE reads, yielding one entry per CDR3 protein. The data contain about 210,000 distinct CDR3 sequences, approximately 6.3% of them singletons. J is TRBJ2-5 and V is TRBV11-2, with TRBD2 matching 10 bases. The sample in question was CD4+ T cells sorted from PBMCs, obtained on the day of the yellow fever booster vaccination. The TCR sequence derives from a young man who received the YFV17D yellow fever vaccine. The CDR3 region has the DNA TGTGCCAGCAGCACCTCTAGCGGGAGACCGAAAGAGACCCAGTACTTC. It specifies CASSTSSGRPKETQYF.